The rows below give T cell receptor beta chains drawn from one sample of a study of cytomegalovirus exposure and HLA in healthy donors. Here immunoSEQ multiplex PCR was the method, and the copy in TCRdb shows in-frame clones only, minus some. The table shows more than 150,000 clones, with about 88% occurring only once. The sample consisted of PBMCs. These receptor sequences come from a girl in the first two years of life in good health and CMV-seronegative. CDR3s include the opening cysteine and the closing phenylalanine or tryptophan. The D gene is left open where the match is weak. Where a row states a size, it is once, few, many or the class of an expanded clone; other rows omit it.

-	-	TRBV4-1	TRBJ2-2	CASSGTPGHNTGELFF	TGCGCCAGCAGCGGCACACCGGGACACAACACCGGGGAGCTGTTTTTT
-	-	TRBV5-1	TRBJ2-7	CASSLAGTYYEQYF	TGCGCCAGCAGCTTGGCCGGGACATACTACGAGCAGTACTTC
once	TRBD2	TRBV9	TRBJ2-2	CASSHTGASGTSANTGELFF	TGTGCCAGCAGCCATACAGGAGCTTCAGGGACTAGCGCGAACACCGGGGAGCTGTTTTTT
-	TRBD1	TRBV9	TRBJ1-5	CASSPSDRGREPQHF	TGTGCCAGCAGCCCCTCGGACAGGGGGCGGGAGCCCCAGCATTTT
-	TRBD2	TRBV5-8	TRBJ2-1	CASRSLAGGDNEQFF	TGTGCCAGCAGGTCCCTAGCGGGGGGGGACAATGAGCAGTTCTTC
-	TRBD1	TRBV5-4	TRBJ2-7	CASSRTGETYEQYF	TGTGCCAGCAGCCGGACAGGGGAAACCTACGAGCAGTACTTC
-	-	TRBV7-3	TRBJ2-3	CASSLNWGGRTDTQYF	TGTGCCAGCAGCTTGAATTGGGGAGGTAGGACAGATACGCAGTATTTT
-	-	TRBV6-1	TRBJ1-5	CASSEALLIRLGRGQPQHF	TGTGCCAGCAGTGAAGCGCTTCTGATTCGTCTGGGGCGGGGGCAGCCCCAGCATTTT
-	-	TRBV6-4	TRBJ2-3	CASSVGHGTDTQYF	TGTGCCAGCAGTGTGGGACACGGGACAGATACGCAGTATTTT
-	TRBD2	TRBV7-9	TRBJ2-3	CASSPGRGDADTQYF	TGTGCCAGCAGCCCAGGGCGGGGGGACGCAGATACGCAGTATTTT
-	-	TRBV18	TRBJ1-1	CASSPRTLGRADTEAFF	TGTGCCAGCTCACCACGGACCTTGGGCAGGGCGGACACTGAAGCTTTCTTT
-	-	TRBV7-7	TRBJ2-5	CASSLGGGNQETQYF	TGTGCTAGCAGCTTAGGCGGCGGGAACCAAGAGACCCAGTACTTC
-	TRBD1	TRBV7-3	TRBJ1-2	CASSPGTGDTGYTF	TGTGCCAGCAGCCCCGGGACAGGGGATACTGGCTACACCTTC
-	-	TRBV2	TRBJ2-1	CAIRLEYNEQFF	TGTGCCATTCGGTTAGAATACAATGAGCAGTTCTTC
-	-	TRBV4-3	TRBJ2-3	CASSQDSFGDSGSTDTQYF	TGCGCCAGCAGCCAAGATTCATTTGGGGATAGCGGAAGCACAGATACGCAGTATTTT
-	-	TRBV7-9	TRBJ2-1	CASSLPGGYNEQFF	TGTGCCAGCAGCCTCCCAGGCGGGTACAATGAGCAGTTCTTC
once	-	TRBV20-1	TRBJ2-5	CSTGYGETQYF	TGCAGTACAGGGTACGGAGAGACCCAGTACTTC
-	TRBD1	TRBV5-1	TRBJ2-1	CASSLSAGTGYNEQFF	TGCGCCAGCAGCTTGTCGGCCGGGACAGGCTACAATGAGCAGTTCTTC
-	-	TRBV7-3	TRBJ1-6	CASSPQRNSPLHF	TGTGCCAGCAGCCCACAGCGGAATTCACCCCTCCACTTT
-	-	TRBV6-1	TRBJ2-7	CASSEAGGIWYEQYF	TGTGCCAGCAGTGAAGCTGGGGGGATTTGGTACGAGCAGTACTTC
-	-	TRBV11-3	TRBJ2-7	CASSLPGQYF	TGTGCCAGCAGCTTACCGGGGCAGTACTTC
once	TRBD1	TRBV27	TRBJ1-1	CASGDRDTEAFF	TGTGCCAGCGGAGACAGGGACACTGAAGCTTTCTTT
-	-	TRBV5-1	TRBJ2-7	CASSQSDSYEQYF	TGCGCCAGCAGCCAGAGTGACTCCTACGAGCAGTACTTC
-	TRBD1	TRBV6-6	TRBJ2-1	CASSDGQGANEQFF	TGTGCCAGCAGTGATGGACAGGGGGCGAATGAGCAGTTCTTC
-	TRBD1	TRBV4-3	TRBJ1-5	CASSQEWAGGQPQHF	TGCGCCAGCAGCCAAGAGTGGGCAGGGGGTCAGCCCCAGCATTTT
-	-	TRBV5-6	TRBJ1-1	CASSIGGGDTEAFF	TGTGCCAGCAGCATTGGAGGGGGGGATACTGAAGCTTTCTTT
-	TRBD1	TRBV5-1	TRBJ2-7	CASSTGQGGEQYF	TGCGCCAGCAGCACGGGACAGGGCGGGGAGCAGTACTTC
-	-	TRBV5-1	TRBJ2-1	CASSLAGSSYNEQFF	TGCGCCAGCAGTTTGGCCGGGAGCTCCTACAATGAGCAGTTCTTC
-	TRBD1	TRBV7-9	TRBJ1-6	CASGPGQGNSPLHF	TGTGCCAGCGGACCGGGACAGGGAAATTCACCCCTCCACTTT
-	TRBD2	TRBV11-2	TRBJ2-1	CASSQGLAGGYNEQFF	TGTGCCAGCAGCCAGGGACTAGCGGGAGGGTACAATGAGCAGTTCTTC
-	TRBD2	TRBV10-3	TRBJ2-3	CAIGGRAEDTQYF	TGTGCCATCGGCGGGAGGGCGGAAGATACGCAGTATTTT
-	-	TRBV25-1	TRBJ2-2	CASSEGGPGELFF	TGTGCCAGCAGTGAAGGAGGGCCCGGGGAGCTGTTTTTT
-	-	TRBV6-1	TRBJ2-7	CASSELGAGALYEQYF	TGTGCCAGCAGTGAACTGGGTGCAGGGGCTCTCTACGAGCAGTACTTC
-	-	TRBV2	TRBJ2-1	CASLRGSSYNEQFF	TGTGCCAGCCTAAGGGGTAGCTCCTACAATGAGCAGTTCTTC
-	TRBD1	TRBV7-9	TRBJ2-5	CASSYNRGRAETQYF	TGTGCCAGCAGCTATAACAGGGGGCGAGCGGAGACCCAGTACTTC
-	-	TRBV19	TRBJ2-2	CASSIAYTGELFF	TGTGCCAGTAGTATAGCGTACACCGGGGAGCTGTTTTTT
once	TRBD1	TRBV27	TRBJ1-2	CASRDGQGTNYGYTF	TGTGCCAGCAGAGACGGACAGGGGACTAACTATGGCTACACCTTC
-	-	TRBV6-6	TRBJ2-2	CASRVTPGELFF	TGTGCCAGCAGGGTGACTCCCGGGGAGCTGTTTTTT
-	-	TRBV5-1	TRBJ2-3	CASSLARGDGDTQYF	TGCGCCAGCAGCTTGGCCAGGGGAGATGGGGATACGCAGTATTTT
few	-	TRBV6-1	TRBJ1-1	CASSEIVGGMNTEAFF	TGTGCCAGCAGTGAAATTGTGGGAGGGATGAACACTGAAGCTTTCTTT
-	-	TRBV15	TRBJ2-7	CATSRDLVSYEQYF	TGTGCCACCAGCAGAGATCTAGTCTCCTACGAGCAGTACTTC